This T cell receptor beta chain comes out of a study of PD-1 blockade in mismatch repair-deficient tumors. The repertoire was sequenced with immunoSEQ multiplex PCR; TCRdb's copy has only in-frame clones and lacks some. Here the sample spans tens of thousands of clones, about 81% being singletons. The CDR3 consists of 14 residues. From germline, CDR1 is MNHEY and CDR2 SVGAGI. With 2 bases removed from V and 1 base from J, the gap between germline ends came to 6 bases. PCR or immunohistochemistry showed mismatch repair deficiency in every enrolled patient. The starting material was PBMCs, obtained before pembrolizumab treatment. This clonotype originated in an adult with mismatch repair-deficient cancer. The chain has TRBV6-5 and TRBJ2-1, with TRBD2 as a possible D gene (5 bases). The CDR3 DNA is TGTGCCAGCAGTTACACGGGGTCCTACAATGAGCAGTTCTTC. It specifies CASSYTGSYNEQFF.